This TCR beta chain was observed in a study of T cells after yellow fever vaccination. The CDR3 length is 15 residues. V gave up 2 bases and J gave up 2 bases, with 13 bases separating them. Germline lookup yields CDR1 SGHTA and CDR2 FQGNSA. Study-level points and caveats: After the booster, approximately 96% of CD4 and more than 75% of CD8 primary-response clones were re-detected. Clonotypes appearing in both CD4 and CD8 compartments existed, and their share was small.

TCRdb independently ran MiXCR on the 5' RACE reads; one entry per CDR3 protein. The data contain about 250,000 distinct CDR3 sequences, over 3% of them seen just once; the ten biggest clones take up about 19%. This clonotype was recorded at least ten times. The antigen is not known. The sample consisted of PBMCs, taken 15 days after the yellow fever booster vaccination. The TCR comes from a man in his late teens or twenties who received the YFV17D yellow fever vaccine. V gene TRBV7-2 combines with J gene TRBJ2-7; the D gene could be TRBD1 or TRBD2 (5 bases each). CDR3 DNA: TGTGCCAGCAGCTTAATGCGCATGGGACCCTACGAGCAGTACTTC. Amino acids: CASSLMRMGPYEQYF. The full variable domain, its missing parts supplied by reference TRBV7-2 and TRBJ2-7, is GAGVSQSPSNKVTEKGKDVELRCDPISGHTALYWYRQSLGQGLEFLIYFQGNSAPDKSGLPSDRFSAERTGGSVSTLTIQRTQQEDSAVYLCASSLMRMGPYEQYFGPGTRLTVT.